One sample yielded the 25 T cell receptor beta chains listed below, sequenced in a study of response to subunit inactivated influenza vaccine. One entry per CDR3 protein, called by TCRdb with MiXCR from the RT-PCR reads. The table lists approximately 300,000 distinct CDR3 sequences, about 20% of them singletons. The source was PBMCs from blood, collected less than 22 months after vaccination. The receptors come from a man aged 50-75 years who received an inactivated influenza vaccine.

This clonotype was seen at least ten times. The chain recombines TRBV3-1 with TRBJ1-5; a possible D gene is TRBD1 (5 bases). The CDR3 runs 15 residues. CDR1 and CDR2 (germline): LGHDT, YNNKEL (reference sequence). Trimming stripped 1 base from V and 5 bases from J, with 12 bases between. The CDR3 sequence is CASSQARQGDQPQHF. CDR3 coding DNA: TGTGCCAGCAGCCAAGCCCGGCAGGGCGATCAGCCCCAGCATTTT.

This clonotype has a handful of counts. The chain has TRBV4-2 and TRBJ1-1; tentatively, D is TRBD1 (5 bases). Germline V gene data show CDR1 as LGHNA and CDR2 as YNFKEQ. The ends were cut back, 3 bases at V and 1 base at J, with 15 bases in the middle. This CDR3 contains 16 residues. CDR3 sequence reads: CASSHISGPSNTEAFF. CDR3 nucleotide sequence: TGTGCCAGCAGCCATATCTCGGGACCGTCGAACACTGAAGCTTTCTTT.

This clonotype came up a few times. The chain joins TRBV2 to TRBJ2-5, with 8 positions matching TRBD2. Trimming at V came to 4 bases and at J to 3 bases, leaving 1 base not matched to a gene. The CDR3 loop spans 13 amino acids. The V gene's germline CDR1 is SNHLY and CDR2 FYNNEI. The CDR3 DNA reads TGTGCCAGCAGTGGAGCGGGAGAAGAGACCCAGTACTTC. This translates into CASSGAGEETQYF.

This chain uses TRBV20-1 with TRBJ2-5, with 12 bases that match TRBD2. Trimming cost V 0 bases and J 2 bases; bases outside gene matches: 4. Germline CDR1 is DFQATT and CDR2 is SNEGSKA (reference sequence). This CDR3 spans 16 amino acids. DNA of the CDR3: TGCAGTGCTAGAGATGGGCTAGCGGGGGGGCAAGAGACCCAGTACTTC. Protein: CSARDGLAGGQETQYF.

This sequence joins TRBV29-1 and TRBJ2-3; maybe TRBD1 (6 bases). CDR1 and CDR2 from the germline V gene are SQVTM and ANQGSEA. The CDR3 length is 13 residues. V gave up 0 bases and J gave up 3 bases, with 7 bases separating them. DNA of the CDR3: TGCAGCGTTGAAGAAGGGGGTACAGATACGCAGTATTTT. It yields the protein CSVEEGGTDTQYF.

In this sample, this clonotype turned up a few times. The gene calls are TRBV5-1 and TRBJ1-4; 7 nucleotides agree with TRBD1. This CDR3 comprises 13 residues. The V gene end was trimmed by 8 bases and the J gene end by 5 bases; junction bases not matched to a gene: 6. Germline V gene data show CDR1 as SGHRS and CDR2 as YFSETQ. The CDR3 region is CASGDSRNEKLFF. The CDR3, as DNA: TGCGCCAGTGGGGACAGTAGAAATGAAAAACTGTTTTTT.

V gene TRBV24-1 combines with J gene TRBJ2-6; D may correspond to TRBD1 or TRBD2 (5 bases each). The germline V gene has CDR1 KGHDR and CDR2 SFDVKD. The V end was cut by 3 bases, the J end by 0 bases, with 17 bases between. There are 19 residues in the CDR3. CDR3 DNA: TGTGCCACCAGTGATCGGGGAGAAAAAGGGACCTCTGGGGCCAACGTCCTGACTTTC. It encodes CATSDRGEKGTSGANVLTF.

This clonotype turned up a few times. This chain links TRBV5-1 with TRBJ2-1, with TRBD2 identical over 10 bases. Germline loops: CDR1 SGHRS, CDR2 YFSETQ. The length of the CDR3 is 15 residues. Trimming took 4 bases from V and 5 from J; bases not matched to a gene: 6. The CDR3 here is CASSPRTSGNNEQFF. The DNA for the CDR3 is TGCGCCAGCAGCCCACGGACTAGCGGAAACAATGAGCAGTTCTTC.

The V and J genes are TRBV2 and TRBJ2-1, with D possibly matching TRBD1 (6 bases). V shed 4 bases and J shed 5 bases, with 12 bases lying between them. This CDR3 contains 14 residues. Germline V gene data show CDR1 as SNHLY and CDR2 as FYNNEI. The CDR3: CASSVVTGNNEQFF. CDR3 DNA: TGTGCCAGCAGTGTGGTAACAGGGAACAATGAGCAGTTCTTC. Drawing the rest from reference TRBV2 and TRBJ2-1, the complete variable domain is EPEVTQTPSHQVTQMGQEVILRCVPISNHLYFYWYRQILGQKVEFLVSFYNNEISEKSEIFDDQFSVERPDGSNFTLKIRSTKLEDSAMYFCASSVVTGNNEQFFGPGTRLTVL.

J is TRBJ2-6 and V is TRBV11-3; D not resolved. Germline CDR1 SGHNT, CDR2 YENEEA. The CDR3 consists of 16 residues. V was cut by 3 bases and J by 0 bases, with 9 bases left in between. CDR3 sequence: CASSLTGFSGANVLTF. CDR3 in DNA: TGTGCCAGCAGCTTGACTGGTTTCTCTGGGGCCAACGTCCTGACTTTC. The variable domain in full, with the rest retrieved from reference TRBV11-3 and TRBJ2-6, is EAGVVQSPRYKIIEKKQPVAFWCNPISGHNTLYWYLQNLGQGPELLIRYENEEAVDDSQLPKDRFSAERLKGVDSTLKIQPAELGDSAVYLCASSLTGFSGANVLTFGAGSRLTVL.

The chain is built from TRBV29-1 and TRBJ1-2, with 9 bases that match TRBD1. Trimming took 6 bases from V and 4 from J; bases not matched to a gene: 3. The CDR3 has 12 residues. CDR1 is SQVTM, CDR2 ANQGSEA, per germline. In DNA, the CDR3 is TGCAGCGTGACGACAGGGGGCTATGGCTACACCTTC. Its translation is CSVTTGGYGYTF.

This clonotype was found a few times. This chain's CDR3 is CASRKGMETQYF. CDR3 DNA: TGTGCCAGCAGGAAGGGTATGGAGACCCAGTACTTC. V is TRBV6-5 and J is TRBJ2-5; D is undetermined. CDR3 length equals 12 residues. The ends were cut back, 6 bases at V and 5 bases at J, with 10 bases in the middle. CDR1 is MNHEY and CDR2 is SVGAGI in the germline V gene.

This clonotype was recorded at least ten times. This sequence joins TRBV5-1 and TRBJ2-3; D not resolved. The CDR3 consists of 12 residues. V was clipped by 4 bases and J by 7 bases, with 10 bases between them. Looked up from germline, CDR1 is SGHRS and CDR2 is YFSETQ. The CDR3 region is CASSLSTNTQYF. DNA of the CDR3: TGCGCCAGCAGCCTAAGCACGAATACGCAGTATTTT.

The chain recombines TRBV5-6 with TRBJ1-6; D is possibly TRBD1 (5 bases). Germline CDR1 is SGHDT and CDR2 is YYEEEE. Trimming took 4 bases from V and 5 from J, leaving 16 bases between them. This CDR3 is 16 amino acids long. The CDR3 bases are TGTGCCAGCAGCCCCCCGGACATAAATCATAATTCACCCCTCCACTTT. It translates to CASSPPDINHNSPLHF.

In its sample, this clonotype was seen a few times. V is TRBV20-1 and J is TRBJ1-1, with D unclear. The CDR3 length is 11 residues. Trimming left V 6 bases short and J 2 bases short, with 7 bases between. Per the germline V gene, CDR1 is DFQATT and CDR2 is SNEGSKA (reference sequence). In DNA, the CDR3 is TGCAGTGCCGACGACAACACTGAAGCTTTCTTT. Translated: CSADDNTEAFF.

The table lists this clonotype with a few counts. The genes are TRBV20-1 and TRBJ2-3; maybe TRBD1 (6 bases). CDR1 is DFQATT, CDR2 SNEGSKA, per germline (reference sequence). The CDR3 has 15 amino acids. Trimming removed 2 bases from V and 5 bases from J, with 17 bases in between. CDR3 coding DNA: TGCAGTGCTAGAATTCCCTCAGGGGCAGGAGATACGCAGTATTTT. It encodes CSARIPSGAGDTQYF.

This clonotype has just a few counts. CDR3 amino acids: CASSPINRGSEKLFF. As DNA, the CDR3 is TGTGCCAGCAGTCCAATCAACAGGGGTAGTGAAAAACTGTTTTTT. The V call is TRBV6-1, the J call TRBJ1-4, with TRBD1 matching 7 bases. The CDR3 sequence is 15 residues long. With V trimmed by 5 bases and J by 7 bases, 10 bases remained unmatched. Germline CDR1 is MNHNS and CDR2 is SASEGT.

This clonotype was counted at least ten times. V gene TRBV6-1 combines with J gene TRBJ1-1; 10 bases agree with TRBD1. Trimming at V came to 3 bases and at J to 6 bases, leaving 7 bases not matched to a gene. Germline values: CDR1 MNHNS, CDR2 SASEGT. The CDR3 is made up of 15 amino acids. Here the CDR3 reads CASSDNDRGRPEAFF. The CDR3 bases are TGTGCCAGCAGTGATAATGACAGGGGGCGACCTGAAGCTTTCTTT.

The chain carries TRBV20-1 and TRBJ1-5; D remains unclear. Trimming took 6 bases from V and 7 from J, leaving 10 bases between them. Germline V gene data show CDR1 as DFQATT and CDR2 as SNEGSKA (reference sequence). This CDR3 is 11 amino acids long. The CDR3 here is CSAQRQQPQHF. CDR3 DNA: TGCAGTGCGCAACGCCAGCAGCCCCAGCATTTT.

In its sample, this clonotype was seen a few times. The chain carries TRBV4-3 and TRBJ1-4, with D maybe TRBD1 (6 bases). CDR1 is LGHNA, CDR2 YSLEER, per germline. There are 16 residues in the CDR3. V lost 4 bases to trimming and J lost 8 bases, with 20 bases between them. Here the CDR3 reads CASSLVLSGAREKLFF. The CDR3 bases are TGCGCCAGCAGCCTCGTATTATCAGGGGCTAGGGAAAAACTGTTTTTT.

The rearrangement uses TRBV12-3 or TRBV12-4 and TRBJ2-5, with 12 bases lining up with TRBD1. The CDR3 length is 15 residues. The ends lost 5 bases at V and 6 bases at J; junction bases unmatched: 7. In nucleotides, the CDR3 is TGTGCCAGCAGTCCGGGGACAGGGGGCAGGAAGACCCAGTACTTC. This encodes CASSPGTGGRKTQYF.

At least ten counts were recorded for this clonotype. The chain is built from TRBV20-1 and TRBJ1-2, with D uncertain. Germline V gene lookup returns CDR1 DFQATT and CDR2 SNEGSKA (reference sequence). Between the trimmed V and J ends, which lost 0 bases and 4 bases, there was a span of 9 bases. This CDR3 has 13 residues. CDR3 residues: CSARDSVGYGYTF. DNA for the CDR3: TGCAGTGCTAGAGATTCAGTTGGCTATGGCTACACCTTC.

This clonotype has just a few counts. V and J are TRBV24-1 and TRBJ1-2; 9 positions agree with TRBD1. The germline V gene has CDR1 KGHDR and CDR2 SFDVKD. V lost 7 bases, J lost 6 bases, and 5 bases stayed unmatched. The CDR3 is 13 residues long. The CDR3 sequence is CATRDRGSHGYTF. CDR3 in DNA: TGTGCCACCAGGGACAGGGGCTCTCATGGCTACACCTTC.

This clonotype was found a few times. This chain connects TRBV20-1 to TRBJ1-2; D remains unclear. The CDR3 loop spans 11 amino acids. Germline V lookup: CDR1 DFQATT, CDR2 SNEGSKA (reference sequence). The ends were cut back, 3 bases at V and 4 bases at J, with 6 bases in the middle. CDR3 coding DNA: TGCAGTGCTAGGGTGATCTATGGCTACACCTTC. Translation gives CSARVIYGYTF.

This clonotype occurred a few times. The rearrangement joins TRBV20-1 to TRBJ1-5; tentatively, D is TRBD1 (5 bases). The CDR3 runs to 15 residues. Germline lookup yields CDR1 DFQATT and CDR2 SNEGSKA (reference sequence). Trimming left V 3 bases short and J 2 bases short, with 14 bases between. This CDR3 is CSARVPGTGNQPQHF. CDR3 nucleotide sequence: TGCAGTGCTAGGGTTCCAGGGACGGGCAATCAGCCCCAGCATTTT.